The rows below give T cell receptor beta chains drawn from one sample of a study of T cell responses to AZD1222 COVID-19 vaccine. Sequencing used immunoSEQ multiplex PCR; TCRdb keeps in-frame clones, though not all of them. The sample contains 120,000 to 150,000 clones, just over 90% of which appear only once. This specimen was peripheral blood, taken on day 0 of AZD1222 vaccination. These receptors came from an adult in good health. Each CDR3 is given with its conserved first and last residue. The order of the fields is J gene, V gene, CDR3 protein.

j_call: TRBJ1-2
v_call: TRBV15
cdr3_aa: CATSRGDRSGYTF

j_call: TRBJ1-2
v_call: TRBV6-6
cdr3_aa: CASSYYRHNGYTF

j_call: TRBJ2-5
v_call: TRBV11-2
cdr3_aa: CASSSGTSGAETQYF

j_call: TRBJ1-2
v_call: TRBV29-1
cdr3_aa: CSADRGGYGYTF

j_call: TRBJ2-1
v_call: TRBV7-6
cdr3_aa: CASSISGTSGTQFF

j_call: TRBJ2-3
v_call: TRBV9
cdr3_aa: CASSVISTDTQYF

j_call: TRBJ1-1
v_call: TRBV19
cdr3_aa: CASSIGRVGADRAFF

j_call: TRBJ2-7
v_call: TRBV15
cdr3_aa: CATSNLEGGEQYF

j_call: TRBJ1-5
v_call: TRBV27
cdr3_aa: CASSPGQAGQPQHF

j_call: TRBJ1-2
v_call: TRBV19
cdr3_aa: CASSRTDTGDYGYTF

j_call: TRBJ2-2
v_call: TRBV11-1
cdr3_aa: CASSFQLNTGELFF

j_call: TRBJ2-7
v_call: TRBV5-1
cdr3_aa: CASSRTGYDEQYF

j_call: TRBJ1-1
v_call: TRBV4-2
cdr3_aa: CASSQVFGSNTEAFF

j_call: TRBJ2-3
v_call: TRBV5-1
cdr3_aa: CASSLQGGGTDTQYF

j_call: TRBJ1-2
v_call: TRBV7-9
cdr3_aa: CASSLISNYGYTF

j_call: TRBJ1-4
v_call: TRBV6-5
cdr3_aa: CASGAGNEKLFF

j_call: TRBJ2-2
v_call: TRBV7-9
cdr3_aa: CASSLRGNTGELFF

j_call: TRBJ2-5
v_call: TRBV7-2
cdr3_aa: CASSPLTGGRETQYF

j_call: TRBJ1-1
v_call: TRBV2
cdr3_aa: CASSDVTLYTEAFF

j_call: TRBJ2-1
v_call: TRBV5-1
cdr3_aa: CASSQTVRTSGSPRNEQFF

j_call: TRBJ2-1
v_call: TRBV19
cdr3_aa: CASRTSGATYNEQFF